This entry is about one T cell receptor beta chain. The antigen remains undetermined. The V and J ends lost 0 bases and 0 bases respectively, with 9 bases between them. This CDR3 has 16 residues. Germline lookup yields CDR1 MDHEN and CDR2 SYDVKM. This sample was taken from a study of cytomegalovirus exposure and HLA in healthy donors. Study-wide findings and caveats: TRBV6-2, TRBV6-3 and some other V segments were unresolvable in 87-base-pair reads.

PCR amplification relied on 60 Vbeta primers (plus 13 Jbeta primers). The assay was immunoSEQ multiplex PCR, and TCRdb's table has in-frame clones only and misses some. The sample has about 130,000 clones. Sequenced sample: PBMCs. This sequence joins TRBV28 and TRBJ1-3; no definite D call. This sequence was found in a woman aged 60 to 75 in good health and CMV-seronegative. The CDR3 here is CASSLWGRVSGNTIYF. The CDR3 DNA sequence: TGTGCCAGCAGTTTATGGGGCCGAGTCTCTGGAAACACCATATATTTT.